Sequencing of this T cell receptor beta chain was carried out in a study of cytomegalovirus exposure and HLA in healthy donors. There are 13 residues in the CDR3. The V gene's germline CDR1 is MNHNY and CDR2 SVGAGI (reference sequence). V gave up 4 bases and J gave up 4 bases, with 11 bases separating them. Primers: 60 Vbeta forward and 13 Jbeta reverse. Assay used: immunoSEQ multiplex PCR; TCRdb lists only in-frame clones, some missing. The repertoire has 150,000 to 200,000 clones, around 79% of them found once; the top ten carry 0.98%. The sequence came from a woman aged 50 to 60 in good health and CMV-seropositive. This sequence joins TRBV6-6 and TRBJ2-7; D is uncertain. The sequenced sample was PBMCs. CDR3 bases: TGTGCCAGCAGTTTGTCTTCCCGGTACGAGCAGTACTTC. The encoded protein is CASSLSSRYEQYF.